These 30 T cell receptor beta chains were sequenced from one sample in a study. TCRdb reprocessed the 5' RACE reads with MiXCR, giving one entry per CDR3 protein. The table includes some 54,000 distinct CDR3 sequences, 15% to 20% detected once. Sequencing was carried out using naive CD4+ T cells sorted from blood. Subset of the sample: naive CD4+ T cells, CD4+CD45RA+CD25-. The receptors shown here come from a female donor with breast cancer.

The chain links TRBV3-1 to TRBJ2-5; D remains ambiguous. The ends were cut back, 1 base at V and 2 bases at J, with 14 bases in the middle. The CDR3 runs to 16 residues. The germline gives CDR1 LGHDT, CDR2 YNNKEL (reference sequence). The CDR3 reads CASSQGLLASQETQYF. CDR3 sequence (DNA): TGTGCCAGCAGCCAAGGTTTGTTAGCATCGCAAGAGACCCAGTACTTC.

This clonotype showed up just a few times. The chain combines TRBV5-1 with TRBJ1-4; a weak D match, TRBD1 (6 bases). The CDR3 consists of 16 residues. The V end lost 0 bases, the J end lost 4 bases, and 13 bases lay between the germline ends. The V gene's germline CDR1 is SGHRS and CDR2 YFSETQ. DNA of the CDR3: TGCGCCAGCAGCTTGGCCTTGGGGACAAGTAATGAAAAACTGTTTTTT. It specifies CASSLALGTSNEKLFF. Based on the CDR3 plus reference TRBV5-1 and TRBJ1-4, the full variable domain is KAGVTQTPRYLIKTRGQQVTLSCSPISGHRSVSWYQQTPGQGLQFLFEYFSETQRNKGNFPGRFSGRQFSNSRSEMNVSTLELGDSALYLCASSLALGTSNEKLFFGSGTQLSVL.

This clonotype was counted at least ten times. This chain uses TRBV7-2 with TRBJ1-2; maybe TRBD1 (5 bases). Trimming took off 7 bases at V and 7 bases at J, with 16 bases between the two ends. This CDR3 has 13 residues. The germline V gene encodes CDR1 SGHTA and CDR2 FQGNSA. Here the CDR3 reads CASTIGGAVGYTF. CDR3 DNA sequence: TGTGCCAGCACCATCGGTGGGGCGGTTGGCTACACCTTC.

This clonotype appeared a few times. The chain joins TRBV20-1 to TRBJ2-1; the match to TRBD2 covers 11 bases. CDR1 is DFQATT and CDR2 is SNEGSKA in the germline V gene (reference sequence). After removal of 0 bases from V and 5 bases from J, the junction contained 12 bases not matched to a gene. The CDR3 runs 18 residues. The CDR3 nucleotides are TGCAGTGCTAGAGATTTGTGGCCTACTAGCGGGAGCGACAATGAGCAGTTCTTC. This codes for CSARDLWPTSGSDNEQFF.

This rearrangement joins TRBV6-5 to TRBJ2-7, with 7 bases lining up with TRBD2. The V gene's germline CDR1 is MNHEY and CDR2 SVGAGI. The V and J ends lost 5 bases and 2 bases, in that order; junction bases with no gene match: 9. This CDR3 has 15 residues. The CDR3 loop reads CASSLERGQTYEQYF. CDR3 coding DNA: TGTGCCAGCAGTCTAGAGCGGGGCCAGACCTACGAGCAGTACTTC.

This clonotype was detected ten times or more. This rearrangement joins TRBV5-1 to TRBJ2-7; D is unclear. The ends were cut back, 0 bases at V and 4 bases at J, with 8 bases in the middle. The length of the CDR3 is 13 residues. Germline assignment: CDR1 SGHRS and CDR2 YFSETQ. The CDR3 loop is CASSLVQEYEQYF. CDR3 in DNA: TGCGCCAGCAGCTTGGTGCAGGAGTACGAGCAGTACTTC.

Remarks on this clonotype: A read error is possible here, since a much larger clone lies one base away. The rearrangement links TRBV4-2 to TRBJ1-1; maybe TRBD1 (6 bases). Germline V lookup: CDR1 LGHNA, CDR2 YNFKEQ. The CDR3 has 15 residues. The CDR3 bases are TGTGCCAGCAGCCAAGGTGGGCAGGGGAACACTGAAGTTTTCTTT. Translation gives CASSQGGQGNTEVFF.

The rearrangement uses TRBV20-1 and TRBJ1-4; TRBD1 aligns across 12 bases. The CDR3 is 13 amino acids. In germline, CDR1 is DFQATT, CDR2 SNEGSKA (reference sequence). V was clipped by 5 bases and J by 8 bases; unmatched bases: 3. The CDR3 region is CSAPGTGGEKLFF. CDR3 DNA: TGCAGTGCTCCCGGGACAGGGGGCGAAAAACTGTTTTTT.

This clonotype was seen only a few times. The rearrangement uses TRBV4-1 and TRBJ2-7; 10 nucleotides match TRBD2. CDR1 MGHRA and CDR2 YSYEKL come from the germline V gene. The length of the CDR3 is 16 residues. Trimming removed 1 base from V and 4 bases from J; junction bases left unmatched: 7. The CDR3 region is CASSQGRTSGNYEQYF. DNA of the CDR3: TGCGCCAGCAGCCAAGGACGGACTAGCGGAAATTACGAGCAGTACTTC.

This clonotype appeared a few times. This chain joins TRBV3-1 and TRBJ1-1; 8 bases fit TRBD1. Germline V gives CDR1 LGHDT, CDR2 YNNKEL (reference sequence). The CDR3 spans 14 residues. J lost 0 bases, V lost 6 bases, and 3 bases had no gene match. CDR3 in amino acids: CASRRTGMNTEAFF. The CDR3 DNA follows: TGTGCCAGCAGGAGGACAGGGATGAACACTGAAGCTTTCTTT.

This clonotype was seen a handful of times. The chain carries TRBV5-1 and TRBJ1-2, with D possibly being TRBD1 (6 bases). Germline values: CDR1 SGHRS, CDR2 YFSETQ. This CDR3 spans 14 amino acids. Trimming removed 0 bases from V and 4 bases from J, with 10 bases in between. The DNA for the CDR3 is TGCGCCAGCAGCTTGGAAGGGGGTCCCTATGGCTACACCTTC. This translates into CASSLEGGPYGYTF.

The rearrangement links TRBV20-1 to TRBJ2-7, with 12 positions matching TRBD2. CDR3 length equals 14 residues. Germline V gene data show CDR1 as DFQATT and CDR2 as SNEGSKA (reference sequence). J gave up 5 bases and V 3 bases, and 5 bases lay outside the gene matches. Here the CDR3 reads CSASLAGGPDEQYF. In DNA, the CDR3 is TGCAGTGCTAGCCTAGCGGGAGGGCCCGACGAGCAGTACTTC.

Notes on this clonotype: The final CDR3 position lacks the conserved phenylalanine or tryptophan, pointing to a likely read error. The rearrangement uses TRBV2 and TRBJ2-5; the D is unclear. Germline loops: CDR1 SNHLY, CDR2 FYNNEI. This CDR3 has 12 amino acids. Trimming took off 7 bases at V and 4 bases at J, with 10 bases between the two ends. The CDR3 loop reads CASTRPPETQYL. The CDR3 bases are TGTGCCAGCACCCGCCCCCCAGAGACCCAGTACCTC.

In its sample, this clonotype was seen many times. This sequence joins TRBV20-1 and TRBJ2-2; D is unclear. Per the germline V gene, CDR1 is DFQATT and CDR2 is SNEGSKA (reference sequence). Between the trimmed V and J ends, which lost 6 bases and 0 bases, there was a span of 11 bases. The CDR3 extends over 14 amino acids. The CDR3 coding sequence is TGCAGTGCAGACCCTGGAGCGAACACCGGGGAGCTGTTTTTT. Protein product: CSADPGANTGELFF.

Concerning this clonotype: The junction does not match germline at one end; this may be a read error. The V call is TRBV7-9, the J call TRBJ2-7; TRBD2 agrees at 8 bases. This CDR3 is built from 17 residues. CDR1 is SEHNR, CDR2 FQNEAQ, per germline (reference sequence). The CDR3 DNA is TGTGCCAGCAGCTTAGAAAGAACTAGCGGCGGCTCCTCCGAGCAGTACTTC. As protein: CASSLERTSGGSSEQYF.

Only a few counts were recorded for this clonotype. This chain links TRBV6-1 with TRBJ2-3; D may be TRBD1 or TRBD2 (5 bases each). Between the trimmed V and J ends, which lost 3 bases and 5 bases, there was a span of 9 bases. Germline-derived CDR1 and CDR2 are MNHNS and SASEGT. This CDR3 spans 13 amino acids. The CDR3 bases are TGTGCCAGCAGTGAGAGGGGTCTAGATACGCAGTATTTT. Protein: CASSERGLDTQYF.

The gene calls are TRBV10-3 and TRBJ2-1; D unresolved. V was trimmed by 9 bases and J by 0 bases, leaving 6 bases between them. CDR1 ENHRY and CDR2 SYGVKD come from the germline V gene. The CDR3 spans 12 residues. The CDR3 loop is CAITNSYNEQFF. As DNA, the CDR3 is TGTGCCATTACAAACTCCTACAATGAGCAGTTCTTC.

This clonotype was picked up a small number of times. The chain links TRBV5-1 to TRBJ2-2, with D unclear. The V gene's germline CDR1 is SGHRS and CDR2 YFSETQ. V gave up 2 bases and J gave up 2 bases, with 10 bases separating them. This CDR3 has 15 amino acids. CDR3 coding DNA: TGCGCCAGCAGCTTTTCCGGACCAAACACCGGGGAGCTGTTTTTT. Translation gives CASSFSGPNTGELFF.

Of note for this clonotype: At one boundary the junction diverges from the germline segment, which might be a read error. The chain has TRBV6-5 and TRBJ2-2, with D unresolved. Germline-derived CDR1 and CDR2 are MNHEY and SVGAGI. There are 12 residues in the CDR3. The CDR3 sequence is CAGSRSTGELFF. CDR3 coding DNA: TGTGCCGGCAGTAGGTCCACCGGGGAGCTGTTTTTT.

This clonotype was picked up many times. The chain combines TRBV5-1 with TRBJ2-3, with TRBD1 identical over 8 bases. Trimming cost V 4 bases and J 3 bases; bases outside gene matches: 7. In germline, CDR1 is SGHRS, CDR2 YFSETQ. The CDR3 extends over 15 amino acids. The CDR3 loop reads CASSGTGDRTDTQYF. CDR3 in DNA: TGCGCCAGCAGCGGTACAGGGGACAGGACAGATACGCAGTATTTT.

The chain employs TRBV5-5 and TRBJ2-3; no clear D. This CDR3 spans 14 amino acids. CDR1 SGHKS and CDR2 YYEKEE come from the germline V gene (reference sequence). V was trimmed by 0 bases and J by 2 bases, leaving 7 bases between them. The CDR3 region is CASSLDSTTDTQYF. CDR3 in DNA: TGTGCCAGCAGCTTGGACAGTACCACAGATACGCAGTATTTT.

This clonotype appeared a few times. The chain uses TRBV5-1 and TRBJ1-1; possibly TRBD1 for D (5 bases). The CDR3 has 15 amino acids. V was shortened by 0 bases and J by 4 bases, with 13 bases between the two germline ends. CDR1 is SGHRS and CDR2 is YFSETQ in the germline V gene. The DNA of the CDR3 is TGCGCCAGCAGCTTGGGGGGGGTTCGCGGCACTGAAGCTTTCTTT. This encodes CASSLGGVRGTEAFF.

This clonotype appeared a few times. The chain combines TRBV9 with TRBJ2-3, with unresolved D. The germline V gene has CDR1 SGDLS and CDR2 YYNGEE. V shed 3 bases and J shed 4 bases, with 12 bases lying between them. This CDR3 spans 14 amino acids. CDR3 bases: TGTGCCAGCAGCGCCACGAATTTGCCAGATACGCAGTATTTT. Its translation: CASSATNLPDTQYF.

This clonotype occurred a few times. The chain combines TRBV29-1 with TRBJ2-7, with unresolved D. This CDR3 is 18 amino acids long. V was pared by 0 bases and J by 0 bases, with 21 bases between. Germline-derived CDR1 and CDR2 are SQVTM and ANQGSEA. The CDR3 region is CSVEEDGLGKGSSYEQYF. The CDR3 nucleotides are TGCAGCGTTGAAGAGGATGGGCTAGGGAAAGGTAGCTCCTACGAGCAGTACTTC.

The chain joins TRBV7-2 to TRBJ1-1, with 8 nucleotides matching TRBD1. CDR1 and CDR2 (germline): SGHTA, FQGNSA. CDR3 size: 13 residues. The V gene end was trimmed by 6 bases and the J gene end by 6 bases; junction bases not matched to a gene: 6. The CDR3 is CASRPGQGAEAFF. CDR3 nucleotides: TGTGCCAGCAGACCCGGACAGGGCGCTGAAGCTTTCTTT.

This chain connects TRBV7-9 to TRBJ2-1, with 8 bases matching TRBD2. Trimming removed 5 bases from V and 9 bases from J; junction bases left unmatched: 6. Germline V gene data show CDR1 as SEHNR and CDR2 as FQNEAQ (reference sequence). This CDR3 comprises 13 residues. DNA of the CDR3: TGTGCCAGCAGCACTAGCGGAGCCGGTGAGCAGTTCTTC. Protein product: CASSTSGAGEQFF.

The V and J genes are TRBV5-1 and TRBJ2-3; D not resolved. Per the germline V gene, CDR1 is SGHRS and CDR2 is YFSETQ. V was trimmed by 1 base and J by 2 bases, leaving 11 bases between them. CDR3 length: 15 residues. CDR3 nucleotides: TGCGCCAGCAGCTTGTCCCTCCGGAACACAGATACGCAGTATTTT. This sequence encodes CASSLSLRNTDTQYF.

In its sample, this clonotype was seen a few times. This rearrangement joins TRBV7-3 to TRBJ1-5, with no clear D. V was trimmed by 5 bases and J by 6 bases, leaving 14 bases between them. The CDR3 has 14 residues. In germline, CDR1 is SGHTA, CDR2 FQGTGA. Written as DNA, the CDR3 is TGTGCCAGCAGCCCCAATAGGGCAATTCAGCCCCAGCATTTT. Protein sequence: CASSPNRAIQPQHF.

This clonotype has only a few counts. This chain uses TRBV6-2 or TRBV6-3 with TRBJ2-5, with TRBD1 matching 11 bases. V shed 6 bases and J 7 bases; nucleotides not matched to a gene: 16. CDR1 and CDR2 (germline): MNHEY, SVGEGT. CDR3 length: 17 amino acids. CDR3 protein: CASRLGVVDRGRGTQYF. The CDR3 coding sequence is TGTGCCAGCAGGCTGGGGGTGGTGGACAGGGGGCGAGGGACCCAGTACTTC.

This sequence joins TRBV6-1 and TRBJ2-5; 8 bases align to TRBD2. V was pared by 8 bases and J by 2 bases, with 7 bases of the junction left unmatched. Germline values: CDR1 MNHNS, CDR2 SASEGT. The CDR3 is 14 residues long. The CDR3 spells CASRGGGTQETQYF. The CDR3 DNA sequence: TGTGCCAGCCGGGGCGGGGGGACGCAAGAGACCCAGTACTTC.